A single T cell receptor beta chain is shown here with its context. The antigen remains unidentified. The study recruited healthy Caucasian donors from Russia who were aged roughly 6 to 100. The sample comes from a study of blood T cells in healthy people across ages. Study-level findings and limits: Per million T cells, TCR beta diversity dropped about linearly as age rose.

It was with a sample-barcoded 5' primer and a J-beta primer mix that a second PCR of about 7 to 12 cycles was run. TCRdb re-analysed the 5' RACE reads in MiXCR, keeping a single row per CDR3 protein. The sample yields roughly 640,000 distinct CDR3 sequences, approximately 30% seen once. The J segment lost 4 bases and the V segment lost 8 bases, leaving 10 bases of the junction unmatched. CDR3 length equals 14 residues. Germline V gives CDR1 LGHDT, CDR2 YNNKEL (reference sequence). Specimen: blood. This sequence joins TRBV3-1 and TRBJ2-7; 8 bases fit TRBD2. This receptor was taken from a woman over 75 in good health. The CDR3 DNA reads as TGTGCCAGCTCACCCGGACTAGCTTCATACGAGCAGTACTTC. Residues: CASSPGLASYEQYF.